The next 24 T cell receptor beta chains were all read from a single sample in a study of neurological immune-mediated disorders. TCRdb analysed the 5' RACE reads with MiXCR anew, one entry per CDR3 protein. This sample has 30,000 or so distinct CDR3 sequences; roughly 12% occur once, and the top ten carry around 7.6%. The sample consisted of PBMCs. Every receptor here comes from a man in his 60s in good health.

This clonotype was recorded at least ten times. The J gene is TRBJ2-1, the V gene TRBV20-1, with 8 bases matching TRBD2. From germline, CDR1 is DFQATT and CDR2 SNEGSKA (reference sequence). The junction had 6 bases not matched to a gene; V was cut back by 8 bases and J by 3 bases. This CDR3 is 13 amino acids long. This CDR3 is CSSGRHSYNEQFF. CDR3 sequence (DNA): TGCAGTAGCGGGAGACATAGCTACAATGAGCAGTTCTTC.

The table lists this clonotype with many counts. The CDR3 region is CASSQGLRNSPLHF. CDR3 bases: TGCGCCAGCAGCCAGGGGCTAAGGAATTCACCCCTCCACTTT. This chain connects TRBV4-3 to TRBJ1-6, with D perhaps TRBD1 (5 bases). The germline V gene encodes CDR1 LGHNA and CDR2 YSLEER. The CDR3 has 14 amino acids. V lost 3 bases and J 7 bases, leaving 10 bases between the germline ends.

The rearrangement links TRBV11-1 to TRBJ2-1; 7 bases match TRBD2. The CDR3 consists of 16 residues. Germline CDR1 SGHAT, CDR2 FQDESV (reference sequence). The V segment lost 2 bases and the J segment 7 bases; nucleotides outside the gene matches: 11. CDR3 sequence reads: CASSLWRGGRKNEQFF. The DNA of the CDR3 is TGTGCCAGCAGCTTATGGCGAGGCGGGAGAAAGAATGAGCAGTTCTTC.

This clonotype was seen ten or more times. The J gene is TRBJ1-4, the V gene TRBV6-5, with D perhaps TRBD1 (5 bases). The CDR3 sequence is 14 residues long. Trimming took off 6 bases at V and 6 bases at J, with 14 bases between the two ends. CDR1 and CDR2 from the germline V gene are MNHEY and SVGAGI. CDR3 amino acids: CASRSSGGDEKLFF. DNA of the CDR3: TGTGCCAGCAGGTCTAGCGGGGGGGATGAAAAACTGTTTTTT.

This clonotype was found many times. V and J are TRBV7-2 and TRBJ1-2; D call uncertain. Germline CDR1 is SGHTA and CDR2 is FQGNSA. The CDR3 consists of 14 residues. The germline V and J ends were trimmed by 5 bases and 4 bases, with 14 bases remaining between them. The CDR3 DNA is TGTGCCAGCAGCCCAGAGCGGACTTTCTATGGCTACACCTTC. This translates into CASSPERTFYGYTF.

At least ten counts were recorded for this clonotype. J is TRBJ2-7 and V is TRBV3-1; D remains unclear. The germline V gene has CDR1 LGHDT and CDR2 YNNKEL (reference sequence). This CDR3 is 15 amino acids long. Trimming took 1 base from V and 3 from J, leaving 13 bases between them. CDR3 region: CASSQGPASVYEQYF. CDR3 nucleotide sequence: TGTGCCAGCAGCCAAGGACCAGCATCCGTCTACGAGCAGTACTTC.

At least ten counts were recorded for this clonotype. CDR3 protein: CASSLVGATPSTDTQYF. CDR3 DNA sequence: TGTGCCAGCAGCTTGGTCGGGGCAACTCCTAGCACAGATACGCAGTATTTT. The chain couples TRBV5-6 to TRBJ2-3; D may correspond to TRBD1 or TRBD2 (5 bases each). V was shortened by 0 bases and J by 0 bases, with 14 bases between the two germline ends. The CDR3 has 17 amino acids. Germline values: CDR1 SGHDT, CDR2 YYEEEE.

Only a few counts were recorded for this clonotype. The chain recombines TRBV7-3 with TRBJ1-1, with 7 bases that match TRBD1. J lost 1 base, V lost 5 bases, and 7 bases had no gene match. This CDR3 has 15 amino acids. Per the germline V gene, CDR1 is SGHTA and CDR2 is FQGTGA. The CDR3 nucleotides read TGTGCCAGCAGCCCCCGGACAGGAACGAACACTGAAGCTTTCTTT. Translated, it gives CASSPRTGTNTEAFF. Full variable domain (rest looked up from reference TRBV7-3 and TRBJ1-1): GAGVSQTPSNKVTEKGKYVELRCDPISGHTALYWYRQSLGQGPEFLIYFQGTGAADDSGLPNDRFFAVRPEGSVSTLKIQRTERGDSAVYLCASSPRTGTNTEAFFGQGTRLTVV.

This clonotype was found many times. J is TRBJ2-2 and V is TRBV28; a weak D match, TRBD2 (7 bases). CDR3 size: 17 residues. V was cut by 2 bases and J by 4 bases, with 17 bases left in between. Germline CDR1 is MDHEN and CDR2 is SYDVKM. CDR3 coding DNA: TGTGCCAGCAGTTTAAATAGGGGGGGAGTGGGCACCGGGGAGCTGTTTTTT. It translates to CASSLNRGGVGTGELFF.

The gene calls are TRBV4-3 and TRBJ2-7, with 8 nucleotides matching TRBD1. Germline trimming cut 1 base from V and 3 bases from J; bases unmatched to any gene: 8. The CDR3 spans 16 residues. In germline, CDR1 is LGHNA, CDR2 YSLEER. CDR3 region: CASSQVFGTGDYEQYF. The CDR3 bases are TGCGCCAGCAGCCAAGTTTTCGGGACAGGAGACTACGAGCAGTACTTC.

This clonotype was observed once. This rearrangement joins TRBV20-1 to TRBJ2-7, with 8 bases lining up with TRBD2. J gave up 2 bases and V 7 bases, and 4 bases lay outside the gene matches. This CDR3 is 12 amino acids long. Germline V gene sequence: CDR1 DFQATT, CDR2 SNEGSKA (reference sequence). CDR3 sequence reads: CSVPRGAYEQYF. CDR3 DNA: TGCAGTGTTCCGCGGGGGGCCTACGAGCAGTACTTC.

A note on this clonotype: A much larger clone lies a single base off, so this may be a read error. The chain couples TRBV10-3 to TRBJ2-7; D is undetermined. The CDR3 loop spans 15 amino acids. In germline, CDR1 is ENHRY, CDR2 SYGVKD. The CDR3 here is CAINESQTATYEQYF. In DNA, the CDR3 is TGTGCCATCAATGAGTCGCAGACGGCGACCTACGAGCAGTACTTC.

This clonotype was detected ten times or more. The chain is built from TRBV7-2 and TRBJ2-3; D is undetermined. Deletions cut 2 bases from V and 2 bases from J, with 8 bases between. Per germline, CDR1 SGHTA and CDR2 FQGNSA. The CDR3 contains 14 residues. Written as DNA, the CDR3 is TGTGCCAGCAGCTTAATGCCAGACACAGATACGCAGTATTTT. Protein sequence: CASSLMPDTDTQYF.

This clonotype occurred many times. In nucleotides, the CDR3 is TGTGCCAGCAGCTTGTCCGGGACAGAAACCTACGAGCAGTACTTC. Translation: CASSLSGTETYEQYF. The J gene is TRBJ2-7, the V gene TRBV11-2; 7 bases are shared with TRBD1. The CDR3 runs 15 residues. The V segment lost 3 bases and the J segment 2 bases; nucleotides outside the gene matches: 7. Germline CDR1 reads SGHAT; CDR2 reads FQNNGV.

This clonotype has ten or more counts. J is TRBJ2-5 and V is TRBV11-2; possible D gene TRBD2, 6 bases. Trimming cost V 1 base and J 5 bases, with 11 bases left between them. The V gene's germline CDR1 is SGHAT and CDR2 FQNNGV. The length of the CDR3 is 14 residues. In DNA form, the CDR3 reads TGTGCCAGCAGCTTAGGAGGAGGGCTTGAGACCCAGTACTTC. This encodes CASSLGGGLETQYF. The whole variable domain, remainder taken from reference TRBV11-2 and TRBJ2-5, is EAGVAQSPRYKIIEKRQSVAFWCNPISGHATLYWYQQILGQGPKLLIQFQNNGVVDDSQLPKDRFSAERLKGVDSTLKIQPAKLEDSAVYLCASSLGGGLETQYFGPGTRLLVL.

This clonotype was counted ten times or more. The chain recombines TRBV6-1 with TRBJ2-3; D could derive from TRBD1 or TRBD2 (5 bases each). Germline V gene data show CDR1 as MNHNS and CDR2 as SASEGT. This CDR3 comprises 13 residues. V gave up 0 bases and J gave up 4 bases, with 5 bases separating them. The CDR3 coding sequence is TGTGCCAGCAGTGAAGCGGGGGCAGATACGCAGTATTTT. It specifies CASSEAGADTQYF.

This clonotype was seen at least ten times. J is TRBJ2-1 and V is TRBV20-1, with D hard to call. V was shortened by 5 bases and J by 5 bases, with 10 bases between the two germline ends. This CDR3 has 12 residues. Germline CDR1 reads DFQATT; CDR2 reads SNEGSKA (reference sequence). CDR3 coding DNA: TGCAGTGCTGGGCGAGGAGACAATGAGCAGTTCTTC. Translated: CSAGRGDNEQFF.

There are many counts of this clonotype. The chain links TRBV7-3 to TRBJ1-3; D uncertain. Germline V gene lookup returns CDR1 SGHTA and CDR2 FQGTGA. V was cut by 0 bases and J by 0 bases, with 9 bases left in between. The CDR3 runs to 16 residues. The CDR3 loop is CASSLTATGSGNTIYF. The CDR3 DNA reads TGTGCCAGCAGCTTAACGGCGACCGGCTCTGGAAACACCATATATTTT.

About this clonotype: Relative to the germline gene, one junction end is altered; a read error may explain this. In DNA, the CDR3 is TGTGCCAGCAGCTACAGGGCCGGGGAGCTGTTTTTC. Amino acid sequence: CASSYRAGELFF. The chain is built from TRBV27 and TRBJ2-2, with a tentative D call TRBD1 (6 bases). The germline CDR1 and CDR2 sequences are MNHEY and SMNVEV (reference sequence). This CDR3 has 12 amino acids.

This clonotype has at least ten counts. The chain combines TRBV5-1 with TRBJ2-2, with TRBD1 as a possible D gene (5 bases). Trimming shortened V by 4 bases and J by 5 bases, and 15 bases separated the two germline ends. CDR1 is SGHRS, CDR2 YFSETQ, per germline. There are 15 residues in the CDR3. The CDR3 DNA follows: TGCGCCAGCAGCACCCAAGGACAACTGACCGGGGAGCTGTTTTTT. It translates to CASSTQGQLTGELFF.

In this sample, this clonotype turned up many times. The rearrangement links TRBV9 to TRBJ2-1, with 8 bases that match TRBD2. J gave up 8 bases and V 4 bases, and 14 bases lay outside the gene matches. Germline loops: CDR1 SGDLS, CDR2 YYNGEE. The CDR3 consists of 16 residues. CDR3 sequence: CASSTPSGGPIDEQFF. The CDR3, as DNA: TGTGCCAGCAGCACACCCTCGGGGGGGCCTATCGATGAGCAGTTCTTC.

The sample holds many counts of this clonotype. V and J are TRBV30 and TRBJ1-1; 10 bases are shared with TRBD1. V was pared by 4 bases and J by 5 bases, with 7 bases of the junction left unmatched. In germline, CDR1 is GTSNPN, CDR2 SVGIG (reference sequence). The CDR3 contains 14 residues. CDR3 in amino acids: CAWKRTGGVTEAFF. In nucleotides, the CDR3 is TGTGCCTGGAAAAGGACAGGGGGAGTTACTGAAGCTTTCTTT.

Concerning this clonotype itself: It may be a read error: a sequence one base away is much more abundant. The chain recombines TRBV12-3 or TRBV12-4 with TRBJ2-7; D is perhaps TRBD1 or TRBD2 (5 bases each). The CDR3 contains 14 residues. V dropped 0 bases and J dropped 2 bases, with 8 bases sitting between them. CDR3 in DNA: TGTGCCAGCAGTTTAGCGGTGGGGGCCTACGAGCAGTACTTC. Its translation: CASSLAVGAYEQYF.

V gene TRBV6-6 combines with J gene TRBJ1-5, with D possibly matching TRBD1 (5 bases). From germline, CDR1 is MNHNY and CDR2 SVGAGI (reference sequence). The CDR3 has 14 amino acids. Trimming stripped 10 bases from V and 3 bases from J, with 16 bases between. The CDR3 protein is CATYNRDLNQPQHF. CDR3 DNA: TGTGCCACCTATAACCGGGACCTCAATCAGCCCCAGCATTTT.